These 20 T cell receptor beta chains originate from one sample sequenced in a study of blood T cells in healthy people across ages. A second PCR of 7 to 11 cycles used a sample-barcoded 5' primer and a J-beta primer mix. TCRdb passed the 5' RACE reads through MiXCR, listing each CDR3 protein once. The repertoire holds approximately 800,000 distinct CDR3 sequences, around 50% seen once, with around a quarter in the top ten. What was sequenced was blood. The origin of the receptors is a man aged 35-49 years in good health.

The V and J genes are TRBV20-1 and TRBJ2-5, with D perhaps being TRBD1 or TRBD2 (5 bases each). Germline CDR1 and CDR2: DFQATT and SNEGSKA (reference sequence). This CDR3 region has 10 residues. DNA for the CDR3: TGCAGCGCCTGGGGGAATGAGCAGTACTTC. Translated, it gives CSAWGNEQYF.

This clonotype has just a few counts. This chain links TRBV7-9 with TRBJ2-3; tentative D call: TRBD1 (5 bases). CDR1 is SEHNR and CDR2 is FQNEAQ in the germline V gene (reference sequence). CDR3 length: 16 residues. Deletions cut 3 bases from V and 6 bases from J, with 19 bases between. The chain's CDR3 is CASSFKGFGYTDTQYF. For the CDR3, the DNA is TGTGCCAGCAGCTTTAAGGGGTTTGGGTACACGGATACGCAGTATTTT.

The table lists this clonotype with a few counts. The chain employs TRBV28 and TRBJ2-7; TRBD1 agrees at 7 bases. The CDR3 has 14 amino acids. CDR1 and CDR2 from the germline V gene are MDHEN and SYDVKM. Germline trimming cut 4 bases from V and 5 bases from J; bases unmatched to any gene: 8. The DNA for the CDR3 is TGTGCCAGCAGTTCCACGACAGGGTTGAACGAGCAGTACTTC. It codes for CASSSTTGLNEQYF.

The chain recombines TRBV10-3 with TRBJ2-5; weak D call: TRBD2 (5 bases). This CDR3 region has 15 residues. Germline CDR1 is ENHRY and CDR2 is SYGVKD. Trimming took 3 bases from V and 5 from J, leaving 16 bases between them. The CDR3 DNA is TGTGCCATCAGTGAAACTTTTGGGCGGGCGGAGACCCAGTACTTC. Protein sequence: CAISETFGRAETQYF.

The chain links TRBV11-1 to TRBJ2-3, with TRBD2 matching over 9 bases. The germline V gene encodes CDR1 SGHAT and CDR2 FQDESV (reference sequence). V lost 4 bases to trimming and J lost 1 base; unmatched junction nucleotides: 9. There are 17 residues in the CDR3. The CDR3 here is CASSSPVERGGTDTQYF. In nucleotides, the CDR3 is TGTGCCAGCAGCTCCCCCGTGGAGCGGGGGGGCACAGATACGCAGTATTTT.

This chain connects TRBV7-2 to TRBJ1-4; D perhaps matches TRBD1 (5 bases). Germline CDR1 and CDR2: SGHTA and FQGNSA. The CDR3 is made up of 14 amino acids. V lost 2 bases and J lost 6, with 10 bases in between. This CDR3 reads CASSLRGCDEKLFF. CDR3 nucleotides: TGTGCCAGCAGCTTACGGGGGTGCGATGAAAAACTGTTTTTT. Filled out from reference TRBV7-2 and TRBJ1-4, the complete variable domain reads GAGVSQSPSNKVTEKGKDVELRCDPISGHTALYWYRQSLGQGLEFLIYFQGNSAPDKSGLPSDRFSAERTGGSVSTLTIQRTQQEDSAVYLCASSLRGCDEKLFFGSGTQLSVL.

The chain recombines TRBV20-1 with TRBJ2-7; TRBD1 is a possible D gene (5 bases). Per germline, CDR1 DFQATT and CDR2 SNEGSKA (reference sequence). The CDR3 length is 12 residues. The V end was cut by 1 base, the J end by 7 bases, with 11 bases between. The CDR3 loop reads CSARGPGQEQYF. CDR3 coding DNA: TGCAGTGCTAGAGGCCCAGGGCAGGAGCAGTACTTC.

This chain links TRBV20-1 with TRBJ2-1; D is perhaps TRBD2 (5 bases). The V gene's germline CDR1 is DFQATT and CDR2 SNEGSKA (reference sequence). This CDR3 comprises 13 residues. Trimming stripped 4 bases from V and 7 bases from J, with 14 bases between. The CDR3 DNA follows: TGCAGTGCTACCCTAGCTGGAGCGAATGAGCAGTTCTTC. This encodes CSATLAGANEQFF.

This clonotype was seen a few times. The chain links TRBV20-1 to TRBJ2-5; 13 bases match TRBD2. Trimming removed 3 bases from V and 5 bases from J; junction bases left unmatched: 6. The germline gives CDR1 DFQATT, CDR2 SNEGSKA (reference sequence). The CDR3 runs to 15 residues. In DNA, the CDR3 is TGCAGTGCTAGTACTAGCGGGGGGGCTTGGGAGACCCAGTACTTC. This encodes CSASTSGGAWETQYF.

This clonotype occurred a few times. The chain uses TRBV20-1 and TRBJ1-2, with D unresolved. The CDR3 is made up of 11 amino acids. Germline V gives CDR1 DFQATT, CDR2 SNEGSKA (reference sequence). Between the trimmed V and J ends, which lost 6 bases and 8 bases, there was a span of 13 bases. This chain's CDR3 is CSASTWKGYTF. CDR3 bases: TGCAGTGCCTCAACGTGGAAGGGCTACACCTTC.

This chain links TRBV5-1 with TRBJ2-1; D not resolved. The CDR3 loop spans 15 amino acids. V was trimmed by 1 base and J by 6 bases, leaving 14 bases between them. Germline CDR1 SGHRS, CDR2 YFSETQ. CDR3 sequence (DNA): TGCGCCAGCAGCTTGAATATCGCGGCTAGCAATGAGCAGTTCTTC. Protein: CASSLNIAASNEQFF.

The rearrangement links TRBV6-5 to TRBJ2-5; D tentatively reads TRBD1 or TRBD2 (5 bases each). Trimming left V 6 bases short and J 7 bases short, with 21 bases between. Germline loops: CDR1 MNHEY, CDR2 SVGAGI. The CDR3 extends over 15 amino acids. CDR3 sequence: CASRMNRDQYGTQYF. The CDR3 DNA reads as TGTGCCAGCAGGATGAACCGGGACCAATATGGGACCCAGTACTTC.

The chain combines TRBV7-6 with TRBJ2-1; weak D call: TRBD1 (6 bases). Germline CDR1 reads SGHVS; CDR2 reads FNYEAQ. CDR3 length: 12 amino acids. V shed 4 bases and J shed 10 bases, with 11 bases lying between them. The CDR3 here is CASSWQGPEQFF. The CDR3 DNA reads as TGTGCCAGCAGCTGGCAGGGGCCAGAGCAGTTCTTC.

This clonotype was recorded a few times. The CDR3 DNA reads as TGCGCCAGCAAGTACCAAACAGGACCATACGAGCAGTACTTC. This codes for CASKYQTGPYEQYF. The chain couples TRBV5-1 to TRBJ2-7; a possible D gene is TRBD1 (5 bases). Looked up from germline, CDR1 is SGHRS and CDR2 is YFSETQ. Between the trimmed V and J ends, which lost 6 bases and 4 bases, there was a span of 17 bases. The CDR3 contains 14 residues.

This chain links TRBV3-1 with TRBJ2-3; D remains unclear. CDR3 length equals 12 residues. V was clipped by 8 bases and J by 3 bases, with 9 bases between them. The germline V gene has CDR1 LGHDT and CDR2 YNNKEL (reference sequence). In nucleotides, the CDR3 is TGTGCCAGCTCGACTGAAACAGATACGCAGTATTTT. Protein: CASSTETDTQYF.

CDR3 DNA: TGCGCCAGCAGCCAAGACCCTGACCCCGATCGTGAGCAGTACTTC. Translated, it gives CASSQDPDPDREQYF. The chain carries TRBV4-3 and TRBJ2-5; unclear D gene. The CDR3 sequence is 15 residues long. Trimming took off 0 bases at V and 11 bases at J, with 19 bases between the two ends. Germline loops: CDR1 LGHNA, CDR2 YSLEER.

The chain carries TRBV28 and TRBJ2-1, with D maybe TRBD2 (5 bases). This CDR3 is 15 amino acids long. Looked up from germline, CDR1 is MDHEN and CDR2 is SYDVKM. Trimming left V 5 bases short and J 5 bases short, with 16 bases between. The CDR3 here is CASSPFSGVNNEQFF. As DNA, the CDR3 is TGTGCCAGCAGTCCGTTTTCCGGGGTTAACAATGAGCAGTTCTTC.

The chain uses TRBV10-3 and TRBJ2-2, with D tentatively TRBD1 or TRBD2 (5 bases each). Germline lookup yields CDR1 ENHRY and CDR2 SYGVKD. The CDR3 length is 14 residues. Trimming shortened V by 8 bases and J by 6 bases, and 16 bases separated the two germline ends. The CDR3 loop reads CAIGGKASAGELFF. The DNA for the CDR3 is TGTGCCATCGGGGGAAAGGCGTCCGCCGGGGAGCTGTTTTTT.

This clonotype was picked up a small number of times. J is TRBJ2-1 and V is TRBV19; 9 bases match TRBD1. From germline, CDR1 is LNHDA and CDR2 SQIVND (reference sequence). The CDR3 sequence is 12 residues long. The V segment lost 7 bases and the J segment 15 bases; nucleotides outside the gene matches: 10. CDR3 sequence: CASNLGQGFLFF. The CDR3 DNA reads TGTGCCAGTAATTTGGGACAGGGTTTTCTGTTCTTC.

The genes are TRBV12-3 or TRBV12-4 and TRBJ2-1; D is possibly TRBD2 (5 bases). V shed 7 bases and J shed 10 bases, with 20 bases lying between them. There are 14 residues in the CDR3. CDR3 sequence reads: CASNHRAVWREQFF. The DNA of the CDR3 is TGTGCCAGCAACCACAGAGCGGTCTGGAGGGAGCAGTTCTTC.